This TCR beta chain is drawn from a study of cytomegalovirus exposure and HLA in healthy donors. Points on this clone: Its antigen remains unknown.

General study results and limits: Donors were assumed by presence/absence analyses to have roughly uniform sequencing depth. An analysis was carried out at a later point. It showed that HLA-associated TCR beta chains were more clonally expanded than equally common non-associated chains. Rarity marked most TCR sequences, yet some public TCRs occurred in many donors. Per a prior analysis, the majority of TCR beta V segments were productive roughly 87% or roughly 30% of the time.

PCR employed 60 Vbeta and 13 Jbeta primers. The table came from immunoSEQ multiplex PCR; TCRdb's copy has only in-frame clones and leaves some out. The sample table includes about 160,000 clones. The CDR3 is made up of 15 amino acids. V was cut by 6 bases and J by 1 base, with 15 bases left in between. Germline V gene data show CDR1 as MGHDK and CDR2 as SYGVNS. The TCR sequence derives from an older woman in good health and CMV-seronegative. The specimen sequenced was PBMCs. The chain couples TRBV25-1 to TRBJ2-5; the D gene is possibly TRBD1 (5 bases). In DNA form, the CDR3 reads TGTGCCAGCAGGGGCTTCATTCAGGGCCAAGAGACCCAGTACTTC. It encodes CASRGFIQGQETQYF.